The clone carrying this TCR beta chain was recorded only once. Antigen specificity is unknown. Germline V gives CDR1 SEHNR, CDR2 FQNEAQ (reference sequence). The CDR3 extends over 15 amino acids. Germline trimming cut 7 bases from V and 2 bases from J; bases unmatched to any gene: 6. This sample was taken from a study of vaccination effects on CD4 cells after COVID-19. When 10 to 11 days of culture had elapsed, CD4+ T cells were isolated. Participants each got two BNT162b2 or mRNA-1273 vaccine doses. Using immunoSEQ multiplex PCR, the repertoire was profiled, and TCRdb retains in-frame clones only, with some absent. The table shows tens of thousands of clones, with roughly 73% occurring only once.

J is TRBJ2-5 and V is TRBV7-9, with 11 nucleotides matching TRBD2. The sample was CD4+ T cells from PBMCs cultured without peptide, taken after COVID-19 vaccination. This sequence originates from a human donor who received a COVID-19 vaccine. The CDR3 loop reads CASIIAGGTQETQYF. CDR3 bases: TGTGCCAGCATCATAGCGGGGGGGACTCAAGAGACCCAGTACTTC.